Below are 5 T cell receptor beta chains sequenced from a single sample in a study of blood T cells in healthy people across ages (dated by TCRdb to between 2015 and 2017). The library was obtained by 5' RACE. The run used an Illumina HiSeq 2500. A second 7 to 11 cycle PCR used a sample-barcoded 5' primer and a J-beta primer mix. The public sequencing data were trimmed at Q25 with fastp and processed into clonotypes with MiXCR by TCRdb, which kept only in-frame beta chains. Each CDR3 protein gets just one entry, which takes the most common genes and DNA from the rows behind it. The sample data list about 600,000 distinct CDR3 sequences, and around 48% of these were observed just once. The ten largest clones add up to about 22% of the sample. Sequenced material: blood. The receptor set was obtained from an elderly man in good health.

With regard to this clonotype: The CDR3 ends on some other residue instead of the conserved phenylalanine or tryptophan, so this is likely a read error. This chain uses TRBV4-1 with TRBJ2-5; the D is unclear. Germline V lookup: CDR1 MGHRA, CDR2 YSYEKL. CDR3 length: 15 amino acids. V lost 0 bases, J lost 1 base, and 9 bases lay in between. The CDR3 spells CASSQDPTFQETQYL. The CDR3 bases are TGCGCCAGCAGCCAAGATCCCACATTCCAAGAGACCCAGTACTTG.

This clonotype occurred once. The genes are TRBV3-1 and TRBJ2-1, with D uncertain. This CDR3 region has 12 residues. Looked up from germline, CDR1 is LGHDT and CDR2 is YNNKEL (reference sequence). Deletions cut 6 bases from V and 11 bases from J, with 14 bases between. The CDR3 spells CASRIGESKQFF. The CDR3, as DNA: TGTGCCAGCAGGATTGGTGAGTCTAAGCAGTTCTTC.

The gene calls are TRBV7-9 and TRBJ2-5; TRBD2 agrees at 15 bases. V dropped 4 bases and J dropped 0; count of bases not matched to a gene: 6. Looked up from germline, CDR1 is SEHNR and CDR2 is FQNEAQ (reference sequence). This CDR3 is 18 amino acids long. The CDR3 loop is CASSSIGTSGGYQETQYF. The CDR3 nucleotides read TGTGCCAGCAGCTCTATAGGGACTAGCGGGGGGTACCAAGAGACCCAGTACTTC. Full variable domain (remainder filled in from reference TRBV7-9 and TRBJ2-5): DTGVSQNPRHKITKRGQNVTFRCDPISEHNRLYWYRQTLGQGPEFLTYFQNEAQLEKSRLLSDRFSAERPKGSFSTLEIQRTEQGDSAMYLCASSSIGTSGGYQETQYFGPGTRLLVL.

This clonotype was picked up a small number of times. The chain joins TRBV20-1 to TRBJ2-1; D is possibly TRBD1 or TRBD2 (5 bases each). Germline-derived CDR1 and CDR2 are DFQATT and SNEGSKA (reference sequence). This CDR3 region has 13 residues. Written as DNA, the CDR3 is TGCATCCCCAAGCGAGAGGGGTACAATGAGCAGTTCTTC. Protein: CIPKREGYNEQFF.

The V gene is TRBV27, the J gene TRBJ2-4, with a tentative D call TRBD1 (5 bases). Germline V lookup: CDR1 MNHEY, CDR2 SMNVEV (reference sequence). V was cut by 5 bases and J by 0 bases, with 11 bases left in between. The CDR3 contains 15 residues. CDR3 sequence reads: CASSADRLAKNIQYF. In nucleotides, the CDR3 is TGTGCCAGCAGTGCCGACAGACTAGCCAAAAACATTCAGTACTTC.